The 24 T cell receptor beta chains below come from one sample, sequenced in a study of T cell responses to AZD1222 COVID-19 vaccine. Repertoires were generated with immunoSEQ multiplex PCR, while TCRdb's copy carries only in-frame clones and drops some. This sample has around 99,000 clones; about 89% occur once, and the top ten carry approximately 7.9%. This specimen consisted of peripheral blood, obtained on day 0 of AZD1222 vaccination. These receptors were collected from an adult in good health.

This chain connects TRBV6-5 to TRBJ2-3; 9 bases line up with TRBD1. V lost 6 bases, J lost 8 bases, and 9 bases stayed unmatched. There are 14 residues in the CDR3. The V gene's germline CDR1 is MNHEY and CDR2 SVGAGI. As DNA, the CDR3 is TGTGCCAGCAGGGGGACAGGGCAGACGGGTACGCAGTATTTT. Translating gives CASRGTGQTGTQYF.

V gene TRBV5-1 combines with J gene TRBJ2-3; possible D gene TRBD1, 5 bases. V lost 0 bases and J 6 bases, leaving 8 bases between the germline ends. CDR3 length: 13 residues. Germline loops: CDR1 SGHRS, CDR2 YFSETQ. CDR3 residues: CASSLESGDTQYF. CDR3 nucleotide sequence: TGCGCCAGCAGCTTGGAATCAGGGGATACGCAGTATTTT.

The J gene is TRBJ2-1, the V gene TRBV6-5, with 11 nucleotides matching TRBD2. CDR1 is MNHEY, CDR2 SVGAGI, per germline. After removal of 7 bases from V and 8 bases from J, the junction contained 7 bases not matched to a gene. The CDR3 sequence is 14 residues long. CDR3 in amino acids: CASIPLAGEDEQFF. In nucleotides, the CDR3 is TGTGCCAGCATTCCACTAGCGGGAGAGGATGAGCAGTTCTTC.

In regard to this clone: At one end, the junction sequence differs from germline, possibly due to a read error. Different DNA sequences within this sample yield the same CDR3. CDR3 amino acids: CASSQARGGYGNTIYF. CDR3 DNA: TGTGCTAGCAGCCAAGCGCGGGGAGGGTACGGAAACACCATATATTTT. The chain combines TRBV3-1 (or the pseudogene TRBV3-2) with TRBJ1-3, with D uncertain. Looked up from germline, CDR1 is LGHDT and CDR2 is YNNKEL (reference sequence). The CDR3 is made up of 16 amino acids.

The gene calls are TRBV7-2 and TRBJ1-2; D ambiguous. CDR3 size: 15 residues. The V gene lost 1 base and the J gene lost 4 bases, with 13 bases spanning the gap. Germline assignment: CDR1 SGHTA and CDR2 FQGNSA. The CDR3 loop reads CASSLEKEGAYGYTF. For the CDR3, the DNA is TGTGCCAGCAGCTTAGAAAAGGAGGGTGCCTATGGCTACACCTTC.

The chain links TRBV11-2 to TRBJ1-2, with 7 bases lining up with TRBD1. Germline CDR1 SGHAT, CDR2 FQNNGV. The CDR3 extends over 15 amino acids. V lost 2 bases, J lost 9 bases, and 12 bases stayed unmatched. CDR3 in amino acids: CASSLSTLTGSSYTF. The CDR3 coding sequence is TGTGCCAGCAGCTTATCAACCCTGACAGGGTCCAGCTACACCTTC.

The rearrangement joins TRBV12-3 or TRBV12-4 to TRBJ1-2; D is undetermined. The CDR3 has 13 amino acids. Trimming cost V 1 base and J 8 bases, with 11 bases left between them. Here the CDR3 reads CASSLDVRKGYTF. The CDR3 DNA sequence: TGTGCCAGCAGTTTAGACGTCCGGAAGGGCTACACCTTC.

CDR3 protein: CASSWTSNQPQHF. DNA of the CDR3: TGTGCCAGCAGTTGGACGAGCAATCAGCCCCAGCATTTT. The rearrangement joins TRBV6-5 to TRBJ1-5; D call uncertain. V dropped 4 bases and J dropped 1 base, with 5 bases sitting between them. In germline, CDR1 is MNHEY, CDR2 SVGAGI. The CDR3 is made up of 13 amino acids.

J is TRBJ1-1 and V is TRBV10-3; a weak D match, TRBD1 (6 bases). Trimming shortened V by 6 bases and J by 4 bases, and 15 bases separated the two germline ends. There are 14 residues in the CDR3. CDR1 is ENHRY, CDR2 SYGVKD, per germline. The CDR3 here is CAIRQGALTTEAFF. CDR3 nucleotides: TGTGCCATCAGACAGGGAGCCCTAACCACTGAAGCTTTCTTT.

The chain has TRBV5-1 and TRBJ2-5, with TRBD1 matching over 9 bases. This CDR3 contains 13 residues. V lost 5 bases, J lost 3 bases, and 2 bases stayed unmatched. Germline assignment: CDR1 SGHRS and CDR2 YFSETQ. In DNA form, the CDR3 reads TGCGCCAGCAGGAGGGACAGGGAAGAGACCCAGTACTTC. Protein: CASRRDREETQYF.

This chain links TRBV2 with TRBJ1-5; 8 bases are a match to TRBD1. CDR1 and CDR2 from the germline V gene are SNHLY and FYNNEI. V shed 6 bases, J shed 4 bases, and the junction held 8 bases outside the gene matches. CDR3 length: 15 amino acids. Here the CDR3 reads CASRDRTGSNQPQHF. For the CDR3, the DNA is TGTGCCAGCAGGGACCGGACAGGGAGTAATCAGCCCCAGCATTTT.

The V and J genes are TRBV14 and TRBJ1-6, with D possibly being TRBD1 (5 bases). The V and J ends lost 2 bases and 10 bases respectively, with 18 bases between them. The CDR3 runs 16 residues. In germline, CDR1 is SGHDN, CDR2 FVKESK. CDR3 in amino acids: CASSQRFGREGSPLHF. The CDR3 nucleotides are TGTGCCAGCAGCCAAAGGTTTGGCAGGGAAGGGTCACCCCTCCACTTT.

The chain employs TRBV7-2 and TRBJ1-3, with D unclear. CDR3 length: 13 residues. Trimming took 6 bases from V and 0 from J, leaving 6 bases between them. Germline V gene data show CDR1 as SGHTA and CDR2 as FQGNSA. DNA of the CDR3: TGTGCCAGCAGTAAGTCCTCTGGAAACACCATATATTTT. Amino acid sequence: CASSKSSGNTIYF.

This chain uses TRBV6-1 with TRBJ1-6; D gene ambiguous. This CDR3 has 15 residues. Germline V gene lookup returns CDR1 MNHNS and CDR2 SASEGT. Trimming left V 2 bases short and J 4 bases short, with 9 bases between. The CDR3 sequence: CASSELQSYNSPLHF. DNA for the CDR3: TGTGCCAGCAGTGAACTACAGAGTTATAATTCACCCCTCCACTTT.

The chain uses TRBV10-1 and TRBJ2-1; 10 nucleotides align to TRBD2. Per the germline V gene, CDR1 is WNHNN and CDR2 is SYGVQD (reference sequence). The ends lost 1 base at V and 2 bases at J; junction bases unmatched: 2. The CDR3 contains 16 residues. The CDR3 here is CASSEWSGGAYNEQFF. The CDR3 region has the DNA TGCGCCAGCAGTGAGTGGAGCGGGGGGGCCTACAATGAGCAGTTCTTC.

The J gene is TRBJ1-1, the V gene TRBV5-1, with D hard to call. CDR3 length: 14 residues. Germline lookup yields CDR1 SGHRS and CDR2 YFSETQ. Trimming shortened V by 0 bases and J by 3 bases, and 9 bases separated the two germline ends. The DNA for the CDR3 is TGCGCCAGCAGCTTGGCCGGGATTGACACTGAAGCTTTCTTT. Its protein product is CASSLAGIDTEAFF.

The V gene is TRBV2, the J gene TRBJ1-3; TRBD1 might be the D (6 bases). The CDR3 loop spans 13 amino acids. V was shortened by 4 bases and J by 4 bases, with 8 bases between the two germline ends. The germline V gene has CDR1 SNHLY and CDR2 FYNNEI. DNA for the CDR3: TGTGCCAGCAGTGTTACAGGGGGAAACACCATATATTTT. Translated: CASSVTGGNTIYF.

Regarding this clone: Within the sample, other DNA sequences also encode this same CDR3. The chain employs TRBV18 and TRBJ1-1; unclear D gene. This CDR3 has 12 residues. The V and J ends lost 2 bases and 1 base respectively, with 2 bases between them. The germline gives CDR1 KGHSH, CDR2 LQKENI. The CDR3 DNA is TGTGCCAGCTCACCATCGAACACTGAAGCTTTCTTT. It specifies CASSPSNTEAFF.

This clone was detected only a few times. The J gene is TRBJ1-5, the V gene TRBV11-2; maybe TRBD1 (5 bases). In germline, CDR1 is SGHAT, CDR2 FQNNGV. Trimming removed 3 bases at V and 7 bases at J, with 16 bases between. CDR3 length: 15 residues. CDR3 DNA: TGTGCCAGCAGCTTGGCCGCAGGGAGGAGGCAGCCCCAGCATTTT. Its translation: CASSLAAGRRQPQHF.

V is TRBV2 and J is TRBJ2-2; TRBD2 might be the D (6 bases). This CDR3 comprises 15 residues. Between the trimmed V and J ends, which lost 7 bases and 4 bases, there was a span of 16 bases. Germline CDR1 and CDR2: SNHLY and FYNNEI. As DNA, the CDR3 is TGTGCCAGCATGGGGGGAGCCTCGCCCACCGGGGAGCTGTTTTTT. This encodes CASMGGASPTGELFF.

The J gene is TRBJ1-2, the V gene TRBV2; TRBD1 is a possible D gene (5 bases). The V gene's germline CDR1 is SNHLY and CDR2 FYNNEI. The CDR3 is 13 residues long. Trimming took 6 bases from V and 8 from J, leaving 16 bases between them. For the CDR3, the DNA is TGTGCCAGCAGCCAGGGAGAAGTGGGCGGCTACACCTTC. As protein: CASSQGEVGGYTF. Complete variable domain (other parts from reference TRBV2 and TRBJ1-2): EPEVTQTPSHQVTQMGQEVILRCVPISNHLYFYWYRQILGQKVEFLVSFYNNEISEKSEIFDDQFSVERPDGSNFTLKIRSTKLEDSAMYFCASSQGEVGGYTFGSGTRLTVV.

The V call is TRBV6-6, the J call TRBJ1-1, with a possible D match to TRBD1 (5 bases). CDR3 length equals 14 residues. The germline V and J ends were trimmed by 8 bases and 4 bases, with 17 bases remaining between them. Germline CDR1 is MNHNY and CDR2 is SVGAGI (reference sequence). The CDR3: CASGTDIESTEAFF. In DNA, the CDR3 is TGTGCCAGCGGGACGGATATCGAGAGCACTGAAGCTTTCTTT.

V and J are TRBV19 and TRBJ2-1, with 10 bases aligning to TRBD2. This CDR3 contains 13 residues. Trimming took 6 bases from V and 6 from J; bases not matched to a gene: 2. CDR1 is LNHDA and CDR2 is SQIVND in the germline V gene (reference sequence). CDR3 sequence: CASSLAGVNEQFF. The CDR3 DNA sequence: TGTGCCAGTAGCCTAGCGGGAGTCAATGAGCAGTTCTTC. The entire variable domain, with the rest obtained from reference TRBV19 and TRBJ2-1, is as follows: DGGITQSPKYLFRKEGQNVTLSCEQNLNHDAMYWYRQDPGQGLRLIYYSQIVNDFQKGDIAEGYSVSREKKESFPLTVTSAQKNPTAFYLCASSLAGVNEQFFGPGTRLTVL.

This chain joins TRBV28 and TRBJ1-1; no firm D call. V was trimmed by 6 bases and J by 0 bases, leaving 8 bases between them. This CDR3 comprises 13 residues. Germline CDR1 MDHEN, CDR2 SYDVKM. Here the CDR3 reads CASRISMNTEAFF. Here the CDR3 DNA reads TGTGCCAGCAGGATTTCAATGAACACTGAAGCTTTCTTT.